These 6 T cell receptor beta chains came from one sample sequenced in a study of cytomegalovirus exposure and HLA in healthy donors. Clones were read by immunoSEQ multiplex PCR, and TCRdb kept only the in-frame ones, dropping some. Here the sample spans around 60,000 clones, almost 97% being singletons. The sample was PBMCs. The source is a woman between 18 and 29 years old in good health and CMV-seronegative.

The J gene is TRBJ2-7, the V gene TRBV28; possibly TRBD1 for D (6 bases). Trimming removed 6 bases from V and 2 bases from J, with 17 bases in between. The CDR3 consists of 15 residues. CDR1 and CDR2 (germline): MDHEN, SYDVKM. CDR3 bases: TGTGCCAGCAGCATCCTAGGGGGTCGCACCTACGAGCAGTACTTC. It yields the protein CASSILGGRTYEQYF. The full variable domain, with the rest looked up from reference TRBV28 and TRBJ2-7, is DVKVTQSSRYLVKRTGEKVFLECVQDMDHENMFWYRQDPGLGLRLIYFSYDVKMKEKGDIPEGYSVSREKKERFSLILESASTNQTSMYLCASSILGGRTYEQYFGPGTRLTVT.

The chain has TRBV5-4 and TRBJ2-1, with 10 bases lining up with TRBD2. The CDR3 has 14 residues. Germline V CDR1 and CDR2: SGHNT, YYREEE (reference sequence). J gave up 7 bases and V 9 bases, and 10 bases lay outside the gene matches. The CDR3 bases are TGTGCCACCTTACTAGCGGGACTTGGGAATGAGCAGTTCTTC. Its translation: CATLLAGLGNEQFF.

V is TRBV19 and J is TRBJ2-7; a weak D match, TRBD2 (6 bases). Germline-derived CDR1 and CDR2 are LNHDA and SQIVND (reference sequence). This CDR3 region has 15 residues. The germline V and J ends were trimmed by 5 bases and 2 bases, with 16 bases remaining between them. The CDR3 loop is CASSDQGGGPYEQYF. CDR3 bases: TGTGCCAGTAGTGACCAGGGAGGAGGCCCCTACGAGCAGTACTTC.

This chain uses TRBV4-3 with TRBJ2-7; 10 nucleotides line up with TRBD2. With V trimmed by 2 bases and J by 3 bases, 4 bases remained unmatched. Germline-derived CDR1 and CDR2 are LGHNA and YSLEER. The CDR3 consists of 15 residues. The CDR3 reads CASSQLAGAGYEQYF. The CDR3 region has the DNA TGCGCCAGCAGCCAACTAGCGGGGGCCGGCTACGAGCAGTACTTC.

The chain employs TRBV30 and TRBJ2-7; possible D gene TRBD2, 6 bases. Germline V gives CDR1 GTSNPN, CDR2 SVGIG (reference sequence). CDR3 size: 12 residues. V was clipped by 3 bases and J by 3 bases, with 9 bases between them. The CDR3 region is CAWRGGNYEQYF. Here the CDR3 DNA reads TGTGCCTGGAGGGGGGGAAACTACGAGCAGTACTTC.

The chain joins TRBV29-1 to TRBJ1-1; weak D call: TRBD1 (6 bases). The CDR3 runs 15 residues. Germline loops: CDR1 SQVTM, CDR2 ANQGSEA. CDR3: CQTSGGERGTTEAFF. As DNA, the CDR3 is TGCCAAACCTCTGGGGGAGAGAGGGGGACAACTGAAGCTTTCTTT.